This TCR beta chain was recorded in a study of T cells in Graves' hyperthyroidism and ophthalmopathy. Overall study results and limits: Clonotypes that were expanded in thyroid above 0.001 mostly appeared in blood too.

Regions amplified from RNA transcripts were the TCR beta CDR3 regions. Carried out on the TCR CDR3, a first-round RT-PCR used the HTBI primer set. TCRdb re-called the multiplex PCR reads with MiXCR, one entry per CDR3 protein. The data show a few hundred thousand distinct CDR3 sequences, approximately 15% seen once. The CDR3 is 15 amino acids. Germline CDR1 SNHLY, CDR2 FYNNEI. Between the trimmed V and J ends, which lost 7 bases and 0 bases, there was a span of 12 bases. Clinical symptoms, serum thyroxine and TRAb, thyroid ultrasound and orbital computed tomography were used for the diagnoses. PBMCs were sourced from less than 12 ml fresh peripheral blood. Details on this clonotype: Antigen specificity is unknown.

The chain is built from TRBV2 and TRBJ2-2, with a tentative D call TRBD1 (6 bases). The source is a woman aged 40-49 years with Graves' ophthalmopathy. Sequenced material: blood. CDR3 loop: CASKERTANTGELFF. For the CDR3, the DNA is TGTGCCAGCAAAGAACGGACAGCGAACACCGGGGAGCTGTTTTTT. Full variable domain (missing parts from reference TRBV2 and TRBJ2-2): EPEVTQTPSHQVTQMGQEVILRCVPISNHLYFYWYRQILGQKVEFLVSFYNNEISEKSEIFDDQFSVERPDGSNFTLKIRSTKLEDSAMYFCASKERTANTGELFFGEGSRLTVL.